The clone carrying this T cell receptor beta chain came up a few times. This entry comes from a study of blood T cells in healthy people across ages. Primers used in a second PCR of about 6 to 11 cycles were a sample-barcoded 5' primer and a J-beta primer mix. One entry per CDR3 protein, called by TCRdb with MiXCR from the 5' RACE reads. Found here are around 1,500,000 distinct CDR3 sequences, 42% of them singletons; the top ten hold 7.9%. This CDR3 has 14 amino acids. V was cut by 7 bases and J by 2 bases, with 12 bases left in between. The individuals who served as donors were healthy Caucasians living in Russia, aged roughly 6 to 95.

This chain joins TRBV12-3 or TRBV12-4 and TRBJ1-5; D possibly corresponds to TRBD1 (5 bases). This sequence was found in a woman between 18 and 29 years old in good health. Sequencing used blood. Here the CDR3 DNA reads TGTGCCAGCAATCGAAAAGGGGGCAATCAGCCCCAGCATTTT. This gives the protein CASNRKGGNQPQHF.